This paragraph reports one T cell receptor (beta chain). The antigen is undetermined. Researchers sequenced unstimulated naive, memory, effector memory and TEMRA subsets in a few donor pairs. The table came from immunoSEQ multiplex PCR; TCRdb's copy has only in-frame clones and leaves some out. Seen here are about 56,000 clones, around 97% observed once, and the top ten hold around 1%. The record originates from a study of siplizumab effects on memory and regulatory T cells. Study-level points and caveats: Mapping to unstimulated subsets was achieved for only a minor fraction of alloreactive clones. Mappable CD4+ clones that were alloreactive averaged about 69% Treg-derived with siplizumab versus roughly 27% in controls. Memory cells seemed less diverse than naive T cells, which also seemed major contributors to the alloresponse.

V lost 0 bases to trimming and J lost 2 bases; unmatched junction nucleotides: 7. The CDR3 sequence is 17 residues long. Germline values: CDR1 SGHRS, CDR2 YFSETQ. Sequencing input: naive CD8+ T cells sorted from blood. The V call is TRBV5-1, the J call TRBJ2-7; TRBD2 agrees at 11 bases. This TCR derives from a human donor in good health. This CDR3 is CASSLGLAGGGTYEQYF. The CDR3, as DNA: TGCGCCAGCAGCTTGGGGTTAGCGGGAGGGGGAACCTACGAGCAGTACTTC.